These T cell receptor beta chains were read from a single sample in a study of immune evolution from preneoplasia to lung adenocarcinoma. Sequenced by immunoSEQ multiplex PCR; TCRdb stores in-frame clones only, minus some. The sample has roughly 6,200 clones, around four fifths seen once; the top ten hold about 5.7%. The sample was FFPE minimally invasive lung adenocarcinoma tissue. Receptor source: a person aged 50-70 years with lung adenocarcinoma. CDR3s include the opening cysteine and the closing phenylalanine or tryptophan. A D gene is named only where the DNA matches it firmly. A row's size may be missing; if present it is once, few, many or a size class.

j_gene	v_gene	d_gene	abundance	CDR3aa	CDR3nt
TRBJ2-2	TRBV11-3	.	few	CASSPGTGPNTGELFF	TGTGCCAGCAGCCCTGGAACAGGACCGAACACCGGGGAGCTGTTTTTT
TRBJ2-3	TRBV6-1	.	.	CASSEFQGVGTDTQYF	TGTGCCAGCAGTGAATTTCAGGGAGTCGGCACAGATACGCAGTATTTT
TRBJ1-1	TRBV5-1	.	.	CASVKDLNTEAFF	TGCGCCAGCGTTAAAGATTTGAACACTGAAGCTTTCTTT
TRBJ2-7	TRBV27	.	.	CASSFALGEQYF	TGTGCCAGCAGTTTCGCCCTGGGGGAGCAGTACTTC
TRBJ2-7	TRBV7-2	.	.	CASSHSTRLSEQYF	TGTGCCAGCAGCCACTCGACACGTCTTAGCGAGCAGTACTTC
TRBJ2-3	TRBV7-3	TRBD2	.	CASSLRAGGPDTQYF	TGTGCCAGCAGCTTAAGGGCGGGAGGGCCAGATACGCAGTATTTT
TRBJ2-5	TRBV7-9	TRBD2	few	CASSFGTSGIVETQYF	TGTGCCAGCAGCTTTGGGACTAGCGGGATAGTGGAGACCCAGTACTTC
TRBJ2-1	TRBV20-1	.	.	CSARDRLAQFF	TGCAGTGCTAGAGACCGACTCGCGCAGTTCTTC
TRBJ1-1	TRBV28	.	.	CASSKAGLTLNAFF	TGTGCCAGCAGTAAGGCAGGGCTGACACTGAATGCTTTCTTT
TRBJ1-6	TRBV5-4	.	.	CASSLGPSSYNSPLHF	TGTGCCAGCAGCTTGGGACCGAGCTCCTATAATTCACCCCTCCACTTT
TRBJ2-3	TRBV5-1	.	.	CASSLDTGVADTQYF	TGCGCCAGCAGCTTGGATACGGGAGTGGCAGATACGCAGTATTTT
TRBJ1-5	TRBV6-1	.	.	CASVERDTNQPQHF	TGTGCCAGCGTCGAACGGGACACCAATCAGCCCCAGCATTTT
TRBJ1-5	TRBV5-5	.	few	CASSSQGGGNQPQHF	TGTGCCAGCAGCTCCCAGGGTGGGGGCAATCAGCCCCAGCATTTT
TRBJ2-6	TRBV7-3	TRBD2	.	CASSSFSGAASVLTF	TGTGCCAGCAGTTCCTTTAGCGGGGCCGCGAGCGTCCTGACTTTC
TRBJ2-1	TRBV19	TRBD2	few	CASSIGLASDEQFF	TGTGCCAGTAGTATTGGACTAGCGAGCGATGAGCAGTTCTTC
TRBJ2-3	TRBV18	.	.	CASSPGRSTDTQYF	TGTGCCAGCTCACCAGGGAGATCCACAGATACGCAGTATTTT
TRBJ1-2	TRBV11-2	.	once	CASSLGRGVDYGYTF	TGTGCCAGCAGCTTAGGGAGGGGGGTAGACTATGGCTACACCTTC
TRBJ2-1	TRBV7-9	TRBD1	.	CASSPAGQGVHEQFF	TGTGCCAGCAGCCCAGCGGGACAGGGGGTCCATGAGCAGTTCTTC
TRBJ2-7	TRBV19	TRBD1	.	CASSLDWTGYLKEQYF	TGTGCCAGTAGCCTCGACTGGACAGGATATTTGAAGGAGCAGTACTTC
TRBJ1-1	TRBV11-2	.	.	CASSFGQRGEAFF	TGTGCCAGCAGCTTCGGACAGCGGGGCGAAGCTTTCTTT
TRBJ2-2	TRBV7-3	.	.	CASSSGAGNTGELFF	TGTGCCAGCAGTAGTGGGGCAGGGAACACCGGGGAGCTGTTTTTT
TRBJ1-1	TRBV28	.	.	CASSLSGTLNTEAFF	TGTGCCAGCAGTTTAAGCGGAACACTGAACACTGAAGCTTTCTTT
TRBJ1-5	TRBV28	TRBD1	.	CASSLFGGGINQPQHF	TGTGCCAGCAGTTTATTCGGAGGGGGCATCAATCAGCCCCAGCATTTT
TRBJ1-2	TRBV30	.	few	CAWRGGGIGYTF	TGTGCCTGGAGGGGGGGAGGGATTGGCTACACCTTC
TRBJ2-1	TRBV4-3	TRBD2	once	CASSQATTSGYNEQFF	TGCGCCAGCAGCCAAGCCACCACTAGCGGGTACAATGAGCAGTTCTTC
TRBJ1-2	TRBV28	TRBD1	.	CASRRGGDDGYTF	TGTGCCAGCCGCAGGGGGGGGGATGATGGCTACACCTTC
TRBJ2-1	TRBV4-3	TRBD1	.	CASRLDRDSYNEQFF	TGCGCCAGCCGCCTGGACAGGGACTCCTACAATGAGCAGTTCTTC
TRBJ2-1	TRBV4-2	.	.	CASSPDSEVLYNEQFF	TGTGCCAGCAGCCCAGACTCTGAAGTACTGTACAATGAGCAGTTCTTC
TRBJ1-1	TRBV10-1	.	.	CATASGQTNTEAFF	TGCGCCACCGCGTCGGGCCAGACGAACACTGAAGCTTTCTTT
TRBJ2-5	TRBV7-2	.	.	CASSTDSGRETQYF	TGTGCCAGCAGCACGGACTCGGGGAGAGAGACCCAGTACTTC
TRBJ2-7	TRBV4-1	TRBD1	.	CASSQEQGAGEQYF	TGCGCCAGCAGCCAAGAACAGGGGGCGGGAGAGCAGTACTTC
TRBJ1-4	TRBV30	.	.	CAWSGEGAEKLFF	TGTGCCTGGAGCGGAGAAGGGGCTGAAAAACTGTTTTTT
TRBJ2-7	TRBV2	.	.	CASNGVGGYEQYF	TGTGCCAGCAACGGGGTGGGGGGCTACGAGCAGTACTTC
TRBJ2-5	TRBV5-1	.	.	CASSSEPPPQETQYF	TGCGCCAGCAGCTCCGAACCTCCCCCCCAAGAGACCCAGTACTTC
TRBJ1-1	TRBV6-5	.	.	CASRTLHGGDEAFF	TGTGCCAGTCGAACCCTACACGGGGGTGATGAAGCTTTCTTT
TRBJ2-7	TRBV5-1	.	few	CASSLEGVTYEQYF	TGCGCCAGCAGCTTGGAAGGGGTCACCTACGAGCAGTACTTC
TRBJ2-2	TRBV11-2	TRBD2	.	CASSSTSGMNTGELFF	TGTGCCAGCAGCTCAACTAGCGGGATGAACACCGGGGAGCTGTTTTTT
TRBJ2-3	TRBV30	.	.	CAWTSLSTDTQYF	TGTGCCTGGACCTCGTTGAGCACAGATACGCAGTATTTT
TRBJ2-3	TRBV27	TRBD2	.	CASRSGGASADTQYF	TGTGCCAGCAGGAGCGGGGGGGCTTCGGCAGATACGCAGTATTTT
TRBJ2-7	TRBV14	TRBD2	.	CASSRSGDEQYF	TGTGCCAGCAGCCGCAGCGGGGACGAGCAGTACTTC
TRBJ2-7	TRBV9	TRBD1	.	CASRRTGVNEQYF	TGTGCCAGCAGAAGGACAGGGGTGAACGAGCAGTACTTC
TRBJ1-5	TRBV6-5	TRBD1	large	CASSWDRNQPQHF	TGTGCCAGCAGCTGGGACAGAAATCAGCCCCAGCATTTT
TRBJ2-1	TRBV7-8	.	.	CASSLAGENEQFF	TGTGCCAGCAGCTTAGCAGGTGAGAATGAGCAGTTCTTC
TRBJ1-1	TRBV7-9	.	few	CASSPPQGTGTEAFF	TGTGCCAGCAGCCCGCCCCAGGGAACCGGCACTGAAGCTTTCTTT
TRBJ2-1	TRBV6-5	TRBD2	.	CASKTGTSAINEQFF	TGTGCCAGCAAAACCGGGACTAGCGCAATCAATGAGCAGTTCTTC
TRBJ1-1	TRBV7-9	.	.	CVSSLALGEDTEAFF	TGTGTCAGCAGCTTAGCGCTTGGGGAGGATACTGAAGCTTTCTTT
TRBJ2-7	TRBV30	.	.	CAYHNTGYEQYF	TGTGCCTACCATAACACCGGCTACGAGCAGTACTTC
TRBJ1-1	TRBV30	TRBD1	few	CAWSKRQGMNTEAFF	TGTGCCTGGAGTAAAAGACAGGGGATGAACACTGAAGCTTTCTTT
TRBJ1-2	TRBV19	.	.	CASSIGRYGYTF	TGTGCCAGTAGTATAGGAAGATATGGCTACACCTTC
TRBJ2-1	TRBV12-5	.	.	CASGLRAGSSYNEQFF	TGTGCTAGTGGTTTGCGCGCAGGGAGCTCCTACAATGAGCAGTTCTTC
TRBJ1-1	TRBV6-5	.	few	CASSATENTEAFF	TGTGCCAGCAGTGCAACAGAGAACACTGAAGCTTTCTTT
TRBJ2-1	TRBV4-3	.	.	CASSQGETGTDNEQFF	TGCGCCAGCAGCCAAGGAGAAACCGGGACGGACAATGAGCAGTTCTTC
TRBJ2-7	TRBV5-1	.	.	CASSPRGPIYEQYF	TGCGCCAGCAGCCCCCGAGGACCCATCTACGAGCAGTACTTC
TRBJ2-1	TRBV11-2	TRBD2	.	CASSLELAGGYNEQFF	TGTGCCAGCAGCTTAGAGCTAGCGGGGGGTTACAATGAGCAGTTCTTC
TRBJ1-1	TRBV11-2	.	.	CASSYGAEAFF	TGTGCCAGCAGCTATGGGGCTGAAGCTTTCTTT